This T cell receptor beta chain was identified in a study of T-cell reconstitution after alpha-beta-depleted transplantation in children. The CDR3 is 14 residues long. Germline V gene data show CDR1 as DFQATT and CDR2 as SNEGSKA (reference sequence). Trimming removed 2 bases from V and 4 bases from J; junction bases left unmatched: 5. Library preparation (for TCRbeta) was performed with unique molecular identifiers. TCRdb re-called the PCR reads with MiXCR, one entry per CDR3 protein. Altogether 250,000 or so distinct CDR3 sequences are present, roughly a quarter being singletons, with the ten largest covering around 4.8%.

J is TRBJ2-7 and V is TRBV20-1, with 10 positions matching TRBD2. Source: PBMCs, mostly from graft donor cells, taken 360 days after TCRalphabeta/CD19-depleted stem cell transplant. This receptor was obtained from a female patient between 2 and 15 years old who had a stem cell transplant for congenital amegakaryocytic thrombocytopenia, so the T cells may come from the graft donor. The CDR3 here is CSARTSGESYEQYF. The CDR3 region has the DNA TGCAGTGCTAGAACTAGCGGGGAGTCGTACGAGCAGTACTTC.